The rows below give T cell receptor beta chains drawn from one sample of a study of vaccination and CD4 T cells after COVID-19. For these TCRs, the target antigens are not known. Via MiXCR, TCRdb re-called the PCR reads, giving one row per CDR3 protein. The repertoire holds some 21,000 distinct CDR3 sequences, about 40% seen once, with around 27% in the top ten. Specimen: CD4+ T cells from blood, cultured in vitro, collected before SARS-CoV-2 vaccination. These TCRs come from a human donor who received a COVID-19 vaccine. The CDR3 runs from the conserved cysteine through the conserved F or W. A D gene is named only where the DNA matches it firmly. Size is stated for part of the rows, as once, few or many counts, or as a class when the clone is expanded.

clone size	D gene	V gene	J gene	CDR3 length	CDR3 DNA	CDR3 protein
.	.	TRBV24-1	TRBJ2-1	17	TGTGCCACCAGTGATTCGAACTTTTATGGGGGCCTTGTGGAGCAGTTCTTC	CATSDSNFYGGLVEQFF
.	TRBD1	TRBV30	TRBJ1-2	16	TGTGCCTGGGCCCGGGACAGGGGGATTACCGCCTATGGCTACACCTTC	CAWARDRGITAYGYTF
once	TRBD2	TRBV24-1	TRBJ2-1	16	TGTGCCACCAGTGATCAATCTCCGGGACTAGCCTATGAGCAGTTCTTC	CATSDQSPGLAYEQFF
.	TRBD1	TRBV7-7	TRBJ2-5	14	TGTGCCAGCAGCCTCGGGACAGGGGCAGAGACCCAGTACTTC	CASSLGTGAETQYF
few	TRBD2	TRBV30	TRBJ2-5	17	TGTGCCTGGAGTGTAGATGGTCGCGGGGGGCCCAGTGGGACCCAGTACTTC	CAWSVDGRGGPSGTQYF
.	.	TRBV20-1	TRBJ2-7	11	TGCAGTGCTAGTTTTCCCTACGAGCAGTACTTC	CSASFPYEQYF
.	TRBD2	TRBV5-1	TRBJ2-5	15	TGCGCCAGCCGGACTAGCGGGGGAGGAGGGGAGACCCAGTACTTC	CASRTSGGGGETQYF
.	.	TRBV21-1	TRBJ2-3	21	TGTGCCAGCAGCAAAGTAAGAAGTGAAATGAAGGAGGGGGGGCGCACAGATACGCAGTATTTT	CASSKVRSEMKEGGRTDTQYF
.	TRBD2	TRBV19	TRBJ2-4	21	TGTGCCAGTAGTATCTCCAGGACTAGCGGGGCGAGGTTATTAGCCAAAAACATTCAGTACTTC	CASSISRTSGARLLAKNIQYF
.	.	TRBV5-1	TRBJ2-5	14	TGCGCCAGCAGCTTGACAGGATTCGGGGAGACCCAGTACTTC	CASSLTGFGETQYF
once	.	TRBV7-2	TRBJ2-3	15	TGTGCCAGCAGCTCCAAGATAGGCGGCACAGATACGCAGTATTTT	CASSSKIGGTDTQYF
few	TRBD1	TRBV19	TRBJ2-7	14	TGTGCCAGTAGTAAGGGAGACAGGGGCTACGAGCAGTACTTC	CASSKGDRGYEQYF
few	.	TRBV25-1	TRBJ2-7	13	TGTGCCAGCAACCAACACAAGGATAAGGAGCAGTACTTC	CASNQHKDKEQYF
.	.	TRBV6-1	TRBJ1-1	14	TGTGCCAGCAGGGCTTTATCCCAGGGGACTGAAGCTTTCTTT	CASRALSQGTEAFF
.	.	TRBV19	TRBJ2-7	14	TGTGCCAGTAGTCCCACTACAGAGAGCTACGAGCAGTACTTC	CASSPTTESYEQYF
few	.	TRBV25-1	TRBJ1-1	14	TGTGCCAGCTCAGTAGAGGGCTTGAACACTGAAGCTTTCTTT	CASSVEGLNTEAFF
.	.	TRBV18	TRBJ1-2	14	TGTGCCAGCTCACCCGGGACCCAACAGGACGGCTACACCTTC	CASSPGTQQDGYTF
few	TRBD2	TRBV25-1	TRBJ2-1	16	TGTGCCAGCAGTGAAACCAGCGGGGGGCCGTACAATGAGCAGTTCTTC	CASSETSGGPYNEQFF
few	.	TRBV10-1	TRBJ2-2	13	TGCGCCAGCAGTGAGGCGGGGACCGGGGAGCTGTTTTTT	CASSEAGTGELFF
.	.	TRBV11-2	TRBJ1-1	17	TGTGCCAGCAGCCCTAGACGGCCAGGGATAATGAACACTGAAGCTTTCTTT	CASSPRRPGIMNTEAFF
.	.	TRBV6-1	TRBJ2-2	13	TGTGCCAGCAGACAGACCGTCGCAGGGGAGCTGTTTTTT	CASRQTVAGELFF
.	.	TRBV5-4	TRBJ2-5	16	TGTGCCAGCAGCCCACGTACAGGGAAATCCCAAGAGACCCAGTACTTC	CASSPRTGKSQETQYF
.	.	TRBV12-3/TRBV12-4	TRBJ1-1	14	TGTGCCAGCAGTTTAACCAGGGGAGGCACTGAAGCTTTCTTT	CASSLTRGGTEAFF
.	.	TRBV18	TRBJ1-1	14	TGTGCCAGCTCACCCATAGGGGGTCGGACTGAAGCTTTCTTT	CASSPIGGRTEAFF
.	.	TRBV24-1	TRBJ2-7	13	TGTGCCACCAGTGGTCCAGGGAGCTACGAGCAGTACTTC	CATSGPGSYEQYF
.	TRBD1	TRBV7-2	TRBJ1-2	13	TGTGCCAGCAGCGAAACAGGGGACTATGGCTACACCTTC	CASSETGDYGYTF
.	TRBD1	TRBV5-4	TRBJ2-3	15	TGTGCCAGCAGCTTAGGACAGGTTGGCACAGATACGCAGTATTTT	CASSLGQVGTDTQYF
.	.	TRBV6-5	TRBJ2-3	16	TGTGCCAGCAGTTACCCAGCGGCCAGGGCAAAAGATACGCAGTATTTT	CASSYPAARAKDTQYF
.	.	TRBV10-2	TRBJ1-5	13	TGCGCCAGCAGTACCACAGGGAACCAGCCCCAGCATTTT	CASSTTGNQPQHF
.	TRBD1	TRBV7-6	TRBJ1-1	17	TGTGCCAGCAGTCTAAGGGGGCTGGACACCCGTGGGACTGAAGCTTTCTTT	CASSLRGLDTRGTEAFF
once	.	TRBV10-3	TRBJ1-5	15	TGTGCCATCAGTGAGTCCGGAGAGGGCACTCAGCCCCAGCATTTT	CAISESGEGTQPQHF
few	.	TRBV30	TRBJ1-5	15	TGTGCCTGGAGTGTTCGACCCTCCGGAAATCAGCCCCAGCATTTT	CAWSVRPSGNQPQHF
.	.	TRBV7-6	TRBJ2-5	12	TGTGCCAGCAGCTTTCAGCGGGAGACCCAGTACTTC	CASSFQRETQYF
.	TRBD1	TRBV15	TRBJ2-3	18	TGTGCCACCAGCAGAGTTGGGCAGGGGGTATTTGGTGCGGATACGCAGTATTTT	CATSRVGQGVFGADTQYF
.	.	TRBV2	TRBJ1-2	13	TGTGCCAGCAGTGCCGACAGTAACTATGGCTACACCTTC	CASSADSNYGYTF
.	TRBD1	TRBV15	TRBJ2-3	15	TGTGCCACCAGCAGGGGGGACAGAGTTACAGATACGCAGTATTTT	CATSRGDRVTDTQYF
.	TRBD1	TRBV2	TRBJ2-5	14	TGTGCCAGCAGTGAAGGGACAGGGAGCGGGACCCAGTACTTC	CASSEGTGSGTQYF
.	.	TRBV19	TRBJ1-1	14	TGTGCCAGTAGTACCGATTTAATGAACACTGAAGCTTTCTTT	CASSTDLMNTEAFF
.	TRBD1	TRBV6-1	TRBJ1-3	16	TGTGCCAGCAGTGATGGACAGGGGGCCTCTGGAAACACCATATATTTT	CASSDGQGASGNTIYF
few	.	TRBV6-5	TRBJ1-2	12	TGTGCCAGCAGTTTCGATGGTCGTGGCTACACCTTC	CASSFDGRGYTF
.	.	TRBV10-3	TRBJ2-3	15	TGTGCCATCAGTGAGCCCCGTCGGGCAGTAGATACGCAGTATTTT	CAISEPRRAVDTQYF
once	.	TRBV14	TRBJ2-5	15	TGTGCCAGCAGCCTACGATGGACAGTTGGCGGGACCCAGTACTTC	CASSLRWTVGGTQYF
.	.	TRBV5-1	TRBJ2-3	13	TGCGCCAGCAGCTCGGGCGGGTTGGATACGCAGTATTTT	CASSSGGLDTQYF
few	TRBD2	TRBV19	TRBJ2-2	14	TGTGCCAGTCGCGGGGGGGCGAGCACCGGGGAGCTGTTTTTT	CASRGGASTGELFF
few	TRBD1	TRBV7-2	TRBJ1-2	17	TGTGCCAGCAGCTTAGTTCCCAGACGGGACAGGACCGTCGGCTACACCTTC	CASSLVPRRDRTVGYTF
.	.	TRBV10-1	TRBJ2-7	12	TGCGCCTGCACGGGGGACCGCTACGAGCAGTACTTC	CACTGDRYEQYF
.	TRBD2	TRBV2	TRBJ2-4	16	TGTGCCAGCAGTGACAGGGGGACTAGCGGGTTAGTCATTCAGTACTTC	CASSDRGTSGLVIQYF
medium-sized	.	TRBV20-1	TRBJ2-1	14	TGCAGTGCTCTAGGGTCAGCTACCTACAATGAGCAGTTCTTC	CSALGSATYNEQFF
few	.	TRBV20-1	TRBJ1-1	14	TGCAGTGCTACCAGGGGCGGGGAGAACACTGAAGCTTTCTTT	CSATRGGENTEAFF
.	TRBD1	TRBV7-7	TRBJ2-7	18	TGTGCCAGCATCTCTGACAGGGAGAAGTCCCAAAGCTCCTACGAGCAGTACTTC	CASISDREKSQSSYEQYF
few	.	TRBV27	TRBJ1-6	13	TGTGCCAGCAGTTTGGAGGGGGACTCACCCCTCCACTTT	CASSLEGDSPLHF
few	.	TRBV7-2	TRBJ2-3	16	TGTGCCAGCAGCTTAGATGGGGGCGGGAGCACAGATACGCAGTATTTT	CASSLDGGGSTDTQYF
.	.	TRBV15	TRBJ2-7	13	TGTGCCACCAGCAGAGAAACAGCCTACGAGCAGTACTTC	CATSRETAYEQYF
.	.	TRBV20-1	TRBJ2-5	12	TGCAGTGCTAGGCAGGAACAAGAGACCCAGTACTTC	CSARQEQETQYF
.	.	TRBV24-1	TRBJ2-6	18	TGTGCCACCAGTGATCCACTACAGTCCCATGCTGGGGCCAACGTCCTGACTTTC	CATSDPLQSHAGANVLTF
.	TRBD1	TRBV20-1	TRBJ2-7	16	TGCAGTGCTAGAGATCTGGGGACAGGGGAATCTAACGAGCAGTACTTC	CSARDLGTGESNEQYF
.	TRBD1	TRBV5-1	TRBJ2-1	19	TGCGCCAGCAGCTTCTGGGGACAGGGTAACTTGAGCTCCTACAATGAGCAGTTCTTC	CASSFWGQGNLSSYNEQFF
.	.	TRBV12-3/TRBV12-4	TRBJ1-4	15	TGTGCCAGCAGTTTAACGACAGTCAATAATGAAAAACTGTTTTTT	CASSLTTVNNEKLFF
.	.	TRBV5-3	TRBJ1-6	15	TGTGCCAGCAGCCTACGGGACCCATATAATTCACCCCTCCACTTT	CASSLRDPYNSPLHF
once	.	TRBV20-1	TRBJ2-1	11	TGCAGTGCGGATTCCTACAATGAGCAGTTCTTC	CSADSYNEQFF